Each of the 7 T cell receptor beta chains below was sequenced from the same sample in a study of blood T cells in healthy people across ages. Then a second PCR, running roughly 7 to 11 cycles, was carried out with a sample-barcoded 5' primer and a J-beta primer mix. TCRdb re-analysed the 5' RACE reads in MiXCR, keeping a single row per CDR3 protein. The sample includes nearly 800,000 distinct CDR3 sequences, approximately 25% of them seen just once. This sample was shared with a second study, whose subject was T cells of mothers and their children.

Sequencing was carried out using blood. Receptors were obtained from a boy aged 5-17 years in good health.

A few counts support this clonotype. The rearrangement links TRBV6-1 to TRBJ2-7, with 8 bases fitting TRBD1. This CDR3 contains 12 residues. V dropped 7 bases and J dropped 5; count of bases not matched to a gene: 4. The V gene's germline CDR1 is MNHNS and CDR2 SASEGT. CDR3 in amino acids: CASKGQDNEQYF. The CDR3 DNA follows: TGTGCCAGCAAGGGACAGGATAACGAGCAGTACTTC.

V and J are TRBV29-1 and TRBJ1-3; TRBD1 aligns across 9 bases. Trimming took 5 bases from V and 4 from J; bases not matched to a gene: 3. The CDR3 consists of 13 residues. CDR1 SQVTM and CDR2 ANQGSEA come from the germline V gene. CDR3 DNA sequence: TGCAGCGTTTGGGACAGGGTCGGAAACACCATATATTTT. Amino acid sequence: CSVWDRVGNTIYF.

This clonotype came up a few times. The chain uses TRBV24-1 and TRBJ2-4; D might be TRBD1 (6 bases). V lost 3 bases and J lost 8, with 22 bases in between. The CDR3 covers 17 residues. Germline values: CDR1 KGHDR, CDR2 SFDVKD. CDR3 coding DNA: TGTGCCACCAGTGATACCAACAGGGACGTAGGGGATCACATTCAGTACTTC. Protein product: CATSDTNRDVGDHIQYF.

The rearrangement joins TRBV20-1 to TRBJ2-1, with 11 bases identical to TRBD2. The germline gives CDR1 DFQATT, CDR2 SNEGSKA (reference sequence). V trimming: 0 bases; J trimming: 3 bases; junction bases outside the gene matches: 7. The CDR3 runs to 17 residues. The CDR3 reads CSAREGLAGGGYNEQFF. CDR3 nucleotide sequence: TGCAGTGCTAGAGAGGGGTTAGCGGGAGGGGGCTACAATGAGCAGTTCTTC.

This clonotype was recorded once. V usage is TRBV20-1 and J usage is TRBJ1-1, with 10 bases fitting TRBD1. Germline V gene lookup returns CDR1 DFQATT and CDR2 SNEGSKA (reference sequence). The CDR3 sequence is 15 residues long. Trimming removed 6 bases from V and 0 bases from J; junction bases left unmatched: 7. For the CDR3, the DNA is TGCAGTGCAACCGGGACAGGGGCCATGAACACTGAAGCTTTCTTT. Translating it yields CSATGTGAMNTEAFF.

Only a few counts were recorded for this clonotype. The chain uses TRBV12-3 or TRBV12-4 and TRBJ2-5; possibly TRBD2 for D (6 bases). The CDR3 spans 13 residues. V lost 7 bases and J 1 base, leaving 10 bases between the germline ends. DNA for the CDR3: TGTGCCAGCACGGACTACGCCCAAGAGACCCAGTACTTC. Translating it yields CASTDYAQETQYF.

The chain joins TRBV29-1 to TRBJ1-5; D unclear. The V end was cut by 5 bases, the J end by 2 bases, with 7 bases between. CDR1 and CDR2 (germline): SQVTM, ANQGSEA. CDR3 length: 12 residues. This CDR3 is CSVLWGNQPQHF. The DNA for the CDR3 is TGCAGCGTTCTATGGGGCAATCAGCCCCAGCATTTT.